These T cell receptor beta chains were read from a single sample in a study of blood T cells in healthy people across ages. TCRdb recomputed calls from the 5' RACE reads with MiXCR, one row per CDR3 protein. The sample has 1.5 million to 2 million distinct CDR3 sequences; 28% are singletons. The sample consisted of blood. The receptor set was obtained from a woman in her twenties or thirties in good health. The CDR3 runs from the conserved cysteine through the conserved F or W. D genes are given only for firm matches. The size field is filled for only some rows; it gives once, few, many or a size class.

v_call: TRBV4-2; clone_size: NA; cdr3_length: 16; d_call: NA; j_call: TRBJ2-3; cdr3_nt: TGTGCCAGCAGCCAAGATATCGGTCTAGCGTCAGATACGCAGTATTTT; cdr3_aa: CASSQDIGLASDTQYF
v_call: TRBV20-1; clone_size: few; cdr3_length: 14; d_call: TRBD2; j_call: TRBJ2-1; cdr3_nt: TGCAGTGCCCTTAAGGCTAGCGGGAACTATGAGCAGTTCTTC; cdr3_aa: CSALKASGNYEQFF
v_call: TRBV5-1; clone_size: NA; cdr3_length: 15; d_call: NA; j_call: TRBJ2-6; cdr3_nt: TGCGCCAGCAGCCTCGCCACCTCTGGGGCCAACGCCCTGACTTTC; cdr3_aa: CASSLATSGANALTF
v_call: TRBV4-3; clone_size: few; cdr3_length: 17; d_call: NA; j_call: TRBJ2-1; cdr3_nt: TGCGCCAGCAGCCAAGGGAGCGGCGGGACCCTCCGGATGGAGCAGTTCTTC; cdr3_aa: CASSQGSGGTLRMEQFF
v_call: TRBV29-1; clone_size: NA; cdr3_length: 13; d_call: TRBD1; j_call: TRBJ1-1; cdr3_nt: TGCAGCGCGACCGACAGGGGGCTGACTGAAGCTTTCTTT; cdr3_aa: CSATDRGLTEAFF
v_call: TRBV5-1; clone_size: NA; cdr3_length: 15; d_call: NA; j_call: TRBJ1-1; cdr3_nt: TGCGCCAGCAGCTTTAGGGTGCAGGGATCCACTGAAGCTTTCTTT; cdr3_aa: CASSFRVQGSTEAFF
v_call: TRBV7-3; clone_size: few; cdr3_length: 16; d_call: NA; j_call: TRBJ2-7; cdr3_nt: TGTGCCAGCAGCTTGTTACAGGGAAACGCCAGTTACGAGCAGTACTTC; cdr3_aa: CASSLLQGNASYEQYF
v_call: TRBV12-3/TRBV12-4; clone_size: few; cdr3_length: 14; d_call: NA; j_call: TRBJ2-5; cdr3_nt: TGTGCCAGCAGTTTTTACCCAGGGTTAGAGACCCAGTACTTC; cdr3_aa: CASSFYPGLETQYF
v_call: TRBV6-5; clone_size: NA; cdr3_length: 13; d_call: TRBD1; j_call: TRBJ1-2; cdr3_nt: TGTGCCAGCAGACAGGGGGCAGGTCCGGGGTACACCTTC; cdr3_aa: CASRQGAGPGYTF
v_call: TRBV12-3/TRBV12-4; clone_size: many; cdr3_length: 14; d_call: NA; j_call: TRBJ2-2; cdr3_nt: TGTGCCAGCAGTTTTGGGGGGATCACCGGGGAGCTGTTTTTT; cdr3_aa: CASSFGGITGELFF
v_call: TRBV4-1; clone_size: many; cdr3_length: 13; d_call: NA; j_call: TRBJ2-7; cdr3_nt: TGCGCCAGCAGCCAGACGGTCCTCTACGAGCAGTACTTC; cdr3_aa: CASSQTVLYEQYF
v_call: TRBV2; clone_size: many; cdr3_length: 13; d_call: NA; j_call: TRBJ2-5; cdr3_nt: TGTGCCAGCAGTGACCTTACAACCGAGACCCAGTACTTC; cdr3_aa: CASSDLTTETQYF
v_call: TRBV20-1; clone_size: many; cdr3_length: 14; d_call: NA; j_call: TRBJ2-7; cdr3_nt: TGCAGTGCTAGAGATAATGGATTTGGCTACGAGCAGTACTTC; cdr3_aa: CSARDNGFGYEQYF
v_call: TRBV12-3/TRBV12-4; clone_size: few; cdr3_length: 15; d_call: NA; j_call: TRBJ2-5; cdr3_nt: TGTGCCAGCAGTCACAGAGGGGCATGGGGGGAGACCCAGTACTTC; cdr3_aa: CASSHRGAWGETQYF
v_call: TRBV27; clone_size: NA; cdr3_length: 16; d_call: NA; j_call: TRBJ2-3; cdr3_nt: TGTGCCAGCAGCTTCTCCGTTAAACCGAGCGCAGATAGGCAGTATTTT; cdr3_aa: CASSFSVKPSADRQYF
v_call: TRBV28; clone_size: few; cdr3_length: 17; d_call: TRBD1; j_call: TRBJ2-1; cdr3_nt: TGTGCCAGCAGTGGTACAGGGGTAGCCCTGAGATACAATGAGCAGTTCTTC; cdr3_aa: CASSGTGVALRYNEQFF
v_call: TRBV12-3/TRBV12-4; clone_size: NA; cdr3_length: 13; d_call: NA; j_call: TRBJ1-3; cdr3_nt: TGTGCCGGAGGGGTATTCTCTGGAAACACCATATATTTT; cdr3_aa: CAGGVFSGNTIYF
v_call: TRBV7-9; clone_size: NA; cdr3_length: 16; d_call: TRBD1; j_call: TRBJ2-3; cdr3_nt: TGTGCCAGCAGCTCCACGCAGGGGGCCCGCACAGATACGCAGTATTTT; cdr3_aa: CASSSTQGARTDTQYF
v_call: TRBV6-2/TRBV6-3; clone_size: NA; cdr3_length: 12; d_call: NA; j_call: TRBJ2-4; cdr3_nt: TGTGCCAGCAGTCGTCTTCTGTGGGAGCAGTACTTC; cdr3_aa: CASSRLLWEQYF
v_call: TRBV20-1; clone_size: few; cdr3_length: 15; d_call: NA; j_call: TRBJ2-1; cdr3_nt: TGCAGTGCTAGGACCCCCGGGGGAGTATACAATGAGCAGTTCTTC; cdr3_aa: CSARTPGGVYNEQFF
v_call: TRBV29-1; clone_size: many; cdr3_length: 16; d_call: NA; j_call: TRBJ2-6; cdr3_nt: TGCAGCGTTGATGACCTTGGGGGCTCTGGGGCCAACGTCCTGACTTTC; cdr3_aa: CSVDDLGGSGANVLTF
v_call: TRBV10-3; clone_size: NA; cdr3_length: 14; d_call: TRBD1; j_call: TRBJ1-2; cdr3_nt: TGTGCCATCAGTGTGGGGACAGGTGACTATGGCTACACCTTC; cdr3_aa: CAISVGTGDYGYTF
v_call: TRBV9; clone_size: few; cdr3_length: 15; d_call: TRBD2; j_call: TRBJ2-1; cdr3_nt: TGTGCCAGCAGCCCTCCAGCTAGCGGGCTAAATGAGCAGTTCTTC; cdr3_aa: CASSPPASGLNEQFF
v_call: TRBV5-1; clone_size: many; cdr3_length: 14; d_call: TRBD1; j_call: TRBJ2-3; cdr3_nt: TGCGCCAGCAGCTTACAGGGGCAGGCAGATACGCAGTATTTT; cdr3_aa: CASSLQGQADTQYF
v_call: TRBV11-2; clone_size: many; cdr3_length: 12; d_call: NA; j_call: TRBJ2-3; cdr3_nt: TGTGCCAGCAGCTTGGACGAAGATACGCAGTATTTT; cdr3_aa: CASSLDEDTQYF
v_call: TRBV6-5; clone_size: NA; cdr3_length: 13; d_call: NA; j_call: TRBJ2-7; cdr3_nt: TGTGCCAGCAGTTTAAGGGACCCGGTAGAGCAGTACTTC; cdr3_aa: CASSLRDPVEQYF
v_call: TRBV28; clone_size: NA; cdr3_length: 16; d_call: TRBD2; j_call: TRBJ2-5; cdr3_nt: TGTGCCAGCAGCCGCGCGGCGGGGGGCCGGGTAGAGACCCAGTACTTC; cdr3_aa: CASSRAAGGRVETQYF
v_call: TRBV7-9; clone_size: NA; cdr3_length: 15; d_call: TRBD2; j_call: TRBJ2-1; cdr3_nt: TGTGCCAGCAGCAATAGCGGGGGGGCATGGAATGAGCAGTTCTTC; cdr3_aa: CASSNSGGAWNEQFF